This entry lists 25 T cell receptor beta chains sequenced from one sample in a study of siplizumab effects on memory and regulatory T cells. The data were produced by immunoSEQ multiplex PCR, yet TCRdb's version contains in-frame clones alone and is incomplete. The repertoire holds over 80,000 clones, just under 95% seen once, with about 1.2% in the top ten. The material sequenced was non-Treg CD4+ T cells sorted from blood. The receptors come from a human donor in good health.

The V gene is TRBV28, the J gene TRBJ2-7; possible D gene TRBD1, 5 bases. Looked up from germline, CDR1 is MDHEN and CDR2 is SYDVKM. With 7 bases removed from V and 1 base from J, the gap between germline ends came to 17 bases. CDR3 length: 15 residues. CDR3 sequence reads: CASIHLQESSYEQYF. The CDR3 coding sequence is TGTGCCAGCATTCATCTACAGGAAAGTTCCTACGAGCAGTACTTC.

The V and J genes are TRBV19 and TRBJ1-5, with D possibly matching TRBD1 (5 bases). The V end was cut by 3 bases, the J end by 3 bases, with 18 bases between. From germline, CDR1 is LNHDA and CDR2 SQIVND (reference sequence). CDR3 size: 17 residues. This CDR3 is CASSIRVRQGLNQPQHF. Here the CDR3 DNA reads TGTGCCAGTAGTATCCGTGTTCGTCAGGGTCTCAATCAGCCCCAGCATTTT.

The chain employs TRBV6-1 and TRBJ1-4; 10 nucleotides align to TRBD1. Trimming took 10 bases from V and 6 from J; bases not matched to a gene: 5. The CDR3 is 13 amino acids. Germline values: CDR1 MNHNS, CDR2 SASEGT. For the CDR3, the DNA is TGTGCCACTTCGGGACAGGGGTATGAAAAACTGTTTTTT. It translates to CATSGQGYEKLFF.

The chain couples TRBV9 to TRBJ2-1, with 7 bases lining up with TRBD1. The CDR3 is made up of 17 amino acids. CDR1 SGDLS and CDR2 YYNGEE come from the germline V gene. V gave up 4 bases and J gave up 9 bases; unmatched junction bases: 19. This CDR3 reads CASSPSPTGTENPEQFF. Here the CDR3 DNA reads TGTGCCAGCAGCCCCTCACCGACCGGGACAGAAAATCCTGAGCAGTTCTTC. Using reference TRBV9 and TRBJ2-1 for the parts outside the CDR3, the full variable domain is DSGVTQTPKHLITATGQRVTLRCSPRSGDLSVYWYQQSLDQGLQFLIQYYNGEERAKGNILERFSAQQFPDLHSELNLSSLELGDSALYFCASSPSPTGTENPEQFFGPGTRLTVL.

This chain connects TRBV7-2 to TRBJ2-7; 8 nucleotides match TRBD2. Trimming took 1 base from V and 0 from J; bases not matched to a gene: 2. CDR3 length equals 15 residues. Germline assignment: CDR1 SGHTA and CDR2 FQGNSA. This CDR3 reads CASSLGGRSSYEQYF. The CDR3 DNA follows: TGTGCCAGCAGCTTAGGCGGGAGGAGCTCCTACGAGCAGTACTTC. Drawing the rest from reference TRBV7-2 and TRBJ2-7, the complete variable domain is GAGVSQSPSNKVTEKGKDVELRCDPISGHTALYWYRQSLGQGLEFLIYFQGNSAPDKSGLPSDRFSAERTGGSVSTLTIQRTQQEDSAVYLCASSLGGRSSYEQYFGPGTRLTVT.

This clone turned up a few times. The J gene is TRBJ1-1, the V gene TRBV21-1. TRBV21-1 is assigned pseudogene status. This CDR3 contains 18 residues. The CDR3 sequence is CASSRSKPDPGMVTEAFF. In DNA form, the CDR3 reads TGTGCCAGCAGCAGGTCAAAGCCGGACCCGGGGATGGTCACTGAAGCTTTCTTT.

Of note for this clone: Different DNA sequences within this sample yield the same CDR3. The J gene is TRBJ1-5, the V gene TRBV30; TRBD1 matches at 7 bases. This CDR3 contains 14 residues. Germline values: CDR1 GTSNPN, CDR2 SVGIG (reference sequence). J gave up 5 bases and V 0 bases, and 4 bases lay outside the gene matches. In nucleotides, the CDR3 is TGTGCCTGGAGTGTACGTGACAGGGATCAGCCCCAGCATTTT. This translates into CAWSVRDRDQPQHF.

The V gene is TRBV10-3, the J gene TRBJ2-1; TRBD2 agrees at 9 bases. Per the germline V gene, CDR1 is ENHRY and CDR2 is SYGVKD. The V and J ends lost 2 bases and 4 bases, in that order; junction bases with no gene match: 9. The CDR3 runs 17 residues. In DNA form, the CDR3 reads TGTGCCATCAGTGAGGAGGTAGCGGGAGTTGGGTACAATGAGCAGTTCTTC. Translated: CAISEEVAGVGYNEQFF.

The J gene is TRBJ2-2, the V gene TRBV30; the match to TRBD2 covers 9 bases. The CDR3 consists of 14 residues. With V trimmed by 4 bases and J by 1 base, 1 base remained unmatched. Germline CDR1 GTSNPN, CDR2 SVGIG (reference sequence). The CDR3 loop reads CAWKTSGNTGELFF. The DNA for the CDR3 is TGTGCCTGGAAGACTAGCGGGAACACCGGGGAGCTGTTTTTT.

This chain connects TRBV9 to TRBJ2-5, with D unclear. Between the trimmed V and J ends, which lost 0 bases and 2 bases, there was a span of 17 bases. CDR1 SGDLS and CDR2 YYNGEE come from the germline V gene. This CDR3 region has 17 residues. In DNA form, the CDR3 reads TGTGCCAGCAGCGTAGGCCAGCTAGAAAGCCATCAAGAGACCCAGTACTTC. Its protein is CASSVGQLESHQETQYF. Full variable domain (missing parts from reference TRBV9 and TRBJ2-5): DSGVTQTPKHLITATGQRVTLRCSPRSGDLSVYWYQQSLDQGLQFLIQYYNGEERAKGNILERFSAQQFPDLHSELNLSSLELGDSALYFCASSVGQLESHQETQYFGPGTRLLVL.

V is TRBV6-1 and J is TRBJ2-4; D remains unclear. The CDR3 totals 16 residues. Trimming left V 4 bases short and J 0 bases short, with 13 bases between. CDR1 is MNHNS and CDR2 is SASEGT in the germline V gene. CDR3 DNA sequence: TGTGCCAGCAGTGCCGCACCTCAGCTAGCCAAAAACATTCAGTACTTC. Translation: CASSAAPQLAKNIQYF.

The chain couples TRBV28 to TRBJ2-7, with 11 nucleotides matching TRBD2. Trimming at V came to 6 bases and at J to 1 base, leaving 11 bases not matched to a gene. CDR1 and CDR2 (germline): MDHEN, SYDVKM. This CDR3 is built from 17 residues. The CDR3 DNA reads TGTGCCAGCAGCCGCCAGATGACTAGCGGGATTTCCTACGAGCAGTACTTC. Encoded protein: CASSRQMTSGISYEQYF.

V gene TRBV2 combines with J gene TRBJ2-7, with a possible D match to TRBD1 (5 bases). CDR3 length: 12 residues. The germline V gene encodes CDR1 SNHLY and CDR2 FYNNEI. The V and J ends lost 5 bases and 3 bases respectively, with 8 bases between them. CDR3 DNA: TGTGCCAGCAGTAGACAGAGCTACGAGCAGTACTTC. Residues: CASSRQSYEQYF.

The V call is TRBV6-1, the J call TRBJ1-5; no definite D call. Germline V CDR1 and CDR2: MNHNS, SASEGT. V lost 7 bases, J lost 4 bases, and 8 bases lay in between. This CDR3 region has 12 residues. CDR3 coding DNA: TGTGCCAGCATGCATGGGAATCAGCCCCAGCATTTT. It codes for CASMHGNQPQHF.

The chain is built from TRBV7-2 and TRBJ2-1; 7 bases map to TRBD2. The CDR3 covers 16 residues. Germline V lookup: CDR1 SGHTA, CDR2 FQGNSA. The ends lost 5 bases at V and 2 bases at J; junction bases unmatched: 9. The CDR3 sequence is CASSIEAGVAYNEQFF. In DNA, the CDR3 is TGTGCCAGCAGCATCGAGGCGGGAGTGGCCTACAATGAGCAGTTCTTC.

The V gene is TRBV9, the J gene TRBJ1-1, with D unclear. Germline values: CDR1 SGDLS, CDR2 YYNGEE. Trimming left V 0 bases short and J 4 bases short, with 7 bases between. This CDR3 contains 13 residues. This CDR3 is CASSVEGPTEAFF. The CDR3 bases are TGTGCCAGCAGCGTAGAAGGACCCACTGAAGCTTTCTTT.

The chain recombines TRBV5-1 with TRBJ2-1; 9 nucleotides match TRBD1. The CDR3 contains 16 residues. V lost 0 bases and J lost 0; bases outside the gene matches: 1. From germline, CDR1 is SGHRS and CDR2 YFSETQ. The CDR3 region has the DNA TGCGCCAGCAGCTTGGGGGACAGGGTCTCCTACAATGAGCAGTTCTTC. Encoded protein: CASSLGDRVSYNEQFF.

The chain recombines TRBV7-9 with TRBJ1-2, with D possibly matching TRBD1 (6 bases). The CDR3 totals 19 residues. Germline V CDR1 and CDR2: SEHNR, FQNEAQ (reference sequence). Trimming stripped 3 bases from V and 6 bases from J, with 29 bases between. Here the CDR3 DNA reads TGTGCCAGCAGCTTGCGGGTAGAACTAAGACAGGCATCGGACAATGGCTACACCTTC. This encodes CASSLRVELRQASDNGYTF.

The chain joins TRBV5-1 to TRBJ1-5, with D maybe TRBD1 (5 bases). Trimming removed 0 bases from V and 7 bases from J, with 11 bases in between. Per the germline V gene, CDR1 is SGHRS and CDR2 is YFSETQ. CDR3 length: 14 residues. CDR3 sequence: CASSLDGGGQPQHF. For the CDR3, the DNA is TGCGCCAGCAGCTTGGATGGGGGTGGACAGCCCCAGCATTTT. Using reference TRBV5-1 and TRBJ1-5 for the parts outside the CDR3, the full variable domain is KAGVTQTPRYLIKTRGQQVTLSCSPISGHRSVSWYQQTPGQGLQFLFEYFSETQRNKGNFPGRFSGRQFSNSRSEMNVSTLELGDSALYLCASSLDGGGQPQHFGDGTRLSIL.

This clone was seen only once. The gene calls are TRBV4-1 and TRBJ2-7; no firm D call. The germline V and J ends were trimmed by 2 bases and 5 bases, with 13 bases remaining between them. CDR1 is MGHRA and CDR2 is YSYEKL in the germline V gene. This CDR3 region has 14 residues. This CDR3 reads CASSQQTLFDEQYF. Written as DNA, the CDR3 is TGCGCCAGCAGCCAACAGACACTTTTTGACGAGCAGTACTTC.

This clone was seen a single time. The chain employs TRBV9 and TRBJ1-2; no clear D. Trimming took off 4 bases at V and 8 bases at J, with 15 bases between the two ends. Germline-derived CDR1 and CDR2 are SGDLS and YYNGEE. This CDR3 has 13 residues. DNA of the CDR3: TGTGCCAGCAGCATTGACCTTGATGGAGGCTACACCTTC. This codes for CASSIDLDGGYTF.

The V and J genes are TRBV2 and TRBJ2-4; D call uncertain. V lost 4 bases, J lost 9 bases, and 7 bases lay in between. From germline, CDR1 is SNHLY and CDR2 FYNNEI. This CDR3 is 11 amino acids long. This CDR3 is CASSGVGIQYF. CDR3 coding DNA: TGTGCCAGCAGTGGGGTCGGCATTCAGTACTTC. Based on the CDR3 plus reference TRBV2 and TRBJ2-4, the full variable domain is EPEVTQTPSHQVTQMGQEVILRCVPISNHLYFYWYRQILGQKVEFLVSFYNNEISEKSEIFDDQFSVERPDGSNFTLKIRSTKLEDSAMYFCASSGVGIQYFGAGTRLSVL.

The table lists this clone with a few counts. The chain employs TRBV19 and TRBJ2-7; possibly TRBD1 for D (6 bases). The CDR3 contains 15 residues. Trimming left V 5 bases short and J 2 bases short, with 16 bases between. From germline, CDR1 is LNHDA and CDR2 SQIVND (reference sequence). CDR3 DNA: TGTGCCAGTAGTCTACGTGGCAGGGGAACCTACGAGCAGTACTTC. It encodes CASSLRGRGTYEQYF.

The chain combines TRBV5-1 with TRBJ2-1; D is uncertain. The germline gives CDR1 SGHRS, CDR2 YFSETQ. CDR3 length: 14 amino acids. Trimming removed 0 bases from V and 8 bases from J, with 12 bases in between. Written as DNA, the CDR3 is TGCGCCAGCAGCTTGGCGCCGTCCCGCGATGAGCAGTTCTTC. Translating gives CASSLAPSRDEQFF.

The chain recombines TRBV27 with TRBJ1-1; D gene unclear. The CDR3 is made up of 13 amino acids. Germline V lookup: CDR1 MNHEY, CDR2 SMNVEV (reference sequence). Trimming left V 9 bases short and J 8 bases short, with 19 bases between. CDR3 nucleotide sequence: TGTGCCAGTAGGAACAGACTTTTGACAGAAGCTTTCTTT. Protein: CASRNRLLTEAFF.